One and the same sample provided the 10 T cell receptor beta chains below, sequenced in a study of T cell responses to AZD1222 COVID-19 vaccine. The protocol was immunoSEQ multiplex PCR, while the TCRdb copy is restricted to in-frame clones and leaves out a portion. The sample yields around 80,000 clones, approximately 91% seen once. This material consisted of peripheral blood, taken on day 0 of AZD1222 vaccination. These receptors were collected from an adult in good health.

The rearrangement uses TRBV11-1 and TRBJ1-6; TRBD1 is a possible D gene (5 bases). The CDR3 runs 13 residues. CDR1 is SGHAT, CDR2 FQDESV, per germline (reference sequence). V shed 6 bases and J shed 13 bases, with 16 bases lying between them. In DNA, the CDR3 is TGTGCCAGCAGTTCGGGCAGGGTGGCGCCCCTCCACTTT. It codes for CASSSGRVAPLHF.

V is TRBV12-2 and J is TRBJ2-7. TRBV12-2 has pseudogene status. The CDR3 spans 13 residues. CDR3 sequence (DNA): TGTGCAAGTCGCTTAGGTCCCGACCACGAGCAGTACTTC. Translation: CASRLGPDHEQYF.

The chain couples TRBV2 to TRBJ2-1, with no clear D. The CDR3 loop spans 11 amino acids. V was cut by 6 bases and J by 8 bases, with 8 bases left in between. Germline lookup yields CDR1 SNHLY and CDR2 FYNNEI. In nucleotides, the CDR3 is TGTGCCAGCAGGAAGCGTGATGAGCAGTTCTTC. As protein: CASRKRDEQFF.

This clone was found once. The rearrangement links TRBV7-9 to TRBJ2-2; D tentatively reads TRBD1 or TRBD2 (6 bases each). V lost 5 bases to trimming and J lost 4 bases, with 17 bases between them. The CDR3 runs 16 residues. Looked up from germline, CDR1 is SEHNR and CDR2 is FQNEAQ (reference sequence). CDR3 sequence: CASSRQGGRGTGELFF. The CDR3 DNA sequence: TGTGCCAGCAGCCGGCAAGGGGGGAGAGGCACCGGGGAGCTGTTTTTT.

This chain connects TRBV24-1 to TRBJ2-1; 10 nucleotides align to TRBD1. The CDR3 totals 15 residues. The V gene end was trimmed by 4 bases and the J gene end by 5 bases; junction bases not matched to a gene: 4. From germline, CDR1 is KGHDR and CDR2 SFDVKD. DNA of the CDR3: TGTGCCACCAGTGACCGGGACAGGGGCCACAATGAGCAGTTCTTC. Its protein product is CATSDRDRGHNEQFF.

This clone has more than one count but fewer than ten. J is TRBJ1-2 and V is TRBV9; D gene uncertain. The ends were cut back, 4 bases at V and 0 bases at J, with 13 bases in the middle. The CDR3 has 15 residues. Per germline, CDR1 SGDLS and CDR2 YYNGEE. CDR3 protein: CASSPQVPANYGYTF. The CDR3 bases are TGTGCCAGCAGCCCCCAGGTGCCAGCTAACTATGGCTACACCTTC.

The CDR3 bases are TGTGCCATCAGTGAGTCGGACAGGGTTGAAAAACTGTTTTTT. Protein sequence: CAISESDRVEKLFF. The rearrangement joins TRBV10-3 to TRBJ1-4, with 8 bases aligning to TRBD1. With V trimmed by 0 bases and J by 7 bases, 1 base remained unmatched. CDR1 is ENHRY and CDR2 is SYGVKD in the germline V gene. The CDR3 is made up of 14 amino acids.

The chain joins TRBV3-1 (or the pseudogene TRBV3-2) to TRBJ1-6; D ambiguous. The CDR3 sequence is 15 residues long. Germline assignment: CDR1 LGHDT and CDR2 YNNKEL (reference sequence). Trimming took 4 bases from V and 7 from J, leaving 14 bases between them. The CDR3 DNA reads as TGTGCCAGCAGCCTAACGGCGAGGGCAAATTCACCCCTCCACTTT. This gives the protein CASSLTARANSPLHF.

The V call is TRBV5-5, the J call TRBJ2-7; 8 nucleotides match TRBD1. CDR1 is SGHKS, CDR2 YYEKEE, per germline (reference sequence). The trim removed 4 bases at V and 3 bases at J, leaving 12 bases unmatched. The CDR3 extends over 16 amino acids. CDR3 DNA: TGTGCCAGCAGCGCGACCGGGACAGGAGCCTTCTACGAGCAGTACGTC. Translating it yields CASSATGTGAFYEQYV.

This clone occurred a few times. The V gene is TRBV12-3 or TRBV12-4, the J gene TRBJ1-2; no clear D gene. V lost 6 bases, J lost 4 bases, and 12 bases lay in between. This CDR3 is 13 amino acids long. Written as DNA, the CDR3 is TGTGCCAGCAGCCTTTCGGGGTTCTATGGCTACACCTTC. This translates into CASSLSGFYGYTF.